The rows below give T cell receptor beta chains drawn from one sample of a study of shared clonotypes between healthy human individuals. This table comes from immunoSEQ multiplex PCR, and its TCRdb copy is limited to in-frame clones, with some not included. The sample consists of approximately 530,000 clones, 90% to 97% of them appearing once. The sample taken for sequencing was naive CD4+ T cells sorted from blood. Receptors were obtained from a woman in her thirties in good health. CDR3s include the opening cysteine and the closing phenylalanine or tryptophan. Fields, in order: CDR3 protein, CDR3 DNA, clone size, V gene, D gene, J gene. D genes are given only for firm matches. Only some rows state a clone size, as once, few, many or a class for expanded clones.

CDR3: CSVELKFSGNTIYF; DNA: TGCAGCGTTGAATTGAAGTTCTCTGGAAACACCATATATTTT; size: .; V: TRBV29-1; D: .; J: TRBJ1-3
CDR3: CATSIRLAVPRFEQYF; DNA: TGTGCCACCAGCATACGTCTAGCGGTTCCCCGTTTCGAGCAGTACTTC; size: .; V: TRBV15; D: TRBD2; J: TRBJ2-7
CDR3: CASSSYLLRLAGGPIEQFF; DNA: TGTGCCAGCAGCTCATACTTACTAAGACTAGCGGGAGGGCCTATTGAGCAGTTCTTC; size: .; V: TRBV11-1; D: TRBD2; J: TRBJ2-1
CDR3: CASSLRLTEAFF; DNA: TGTGCCAGCAGCCTTCGACTCACTGAAGCTTTCTTT; size: .; V: TRBV7-2; D: .; J: TRBJ1-1
CDR3: CASRREGLSFEQYF; DNA: TGCGCCAGCAGACGGGAGGGCCTCTCGTTCGAGCAGTACTTC; size: .; V: TRBV5-1; D: TRBD2; J: TRBJ2-7
CDR3: CASSLDRDYEQYF; DNA: TGTGCCAGCAGTCTTGACAGGGACTACGAGCAGTACTTC; size: once; V: TRBV28; D: TRBD1; J: TRBJ2-7
CDR3: CASRVGYNEQFF; DNA: TGTGCCAGCAGAGTTGGGTACAATGAGCAGTTCTTC; size: .; V: TRBV2; D: .; J: TRBJ2-1
CDR3: CASSPPEDTQYF; DNA: TGTGCCAGCTCACCACCGGAAGATACGCAGTATTTT; size: .; V: TRBV18; D: .; J: TRBJ2-3
CDR3: CASSPGTLRGYGYTF; DNA: TGTGCCAGCAGTCCCGGGACTCTACGTGGCTATGGCTACACCTTC; size: .; V: TRBV6-6; D: .; J: TRBJ1-2
CDR3: CAISEYGTGFGQPQHF; DNA: TGTGCCATCAGTGAGTACGGGACAGGGTTTGGTCAGCCCCAGCATTTT; size: .; V: TRBV10-3; D: TRBD1; J: TRBJ1-5
CDR3: CASSLTSGSYEQYF; DNA: TGTGCCAGCAGCTTAACTAGCGGGAGCTACGAGCAGTACTTC; size: .; V: TRBV7-9; D: TRBD2; J: TRBJ2-7
CDR3: CASSTGTSGSYEQYF; DNA: TGTGCCAGCAGTACCGGGACTAGCGGATCCTACGAGCAGTACTTC; size: .; V: TRBV6-5; D: TRBD2; J: TRBJ2-7
CDR3: CASSPPNGIVADTQYF; DNA: TGTGCCAGCTCACCACCTAACGGGATCGTCGCAGATACGCAGTATTTT; size: .; V: TRBV18; D: .; J: TRBJ2-3
CDR3: CASSFGLGGYNEQFF; DNA: TGTGCCAGCAGCTTCGGACTGGGGGGCTACAATGAGCAGTTCTTC; size: .; V: TRBV7-8; D: .; J: TRBJ2-1
CDR3: CASSFLGTENTGELFF; DNA: TGTGCCAGCAGTTTTCTCGGGACAGAGAACACCGGGGAGCTGTTTTTT; size: .; V: TRBV27; D: TRBD1; J: TRBJ2-2
CDR3: CASSEALQIYEQYF; DNA: TGTGCCAGCAGTGAAGCTTTACAGATCTACGAGCAGTACTTC; size: .; V: TRBV6-1; D: .; J: TRBJ2-7
CDR3: CASSRQGAYEQYF; DNA: TGTGCCAGCTCTCGTCAGGGGGCCTACGAGCAGTACTTC; size: .; V: TRBV18; D: TRBD1; J: TRBJ2-7
CDR3: CSTRGDRVDGYTF; DNA: TGCAGCACCCGGGGGGACAGGGTTGATGGCTACACCTTC; size: once; V: TRBV29-1; D: TRBD1; J: TRBJ1-2
CDR3: CASSFLFQGNTEAFF; DNA: TGTGCCAGCAGTTTTCTTTTTCAGGGGAACACTGAAGCTTTCTTT; size: .; V: TRBV28; D: .; J: TRBJ1-1
CDR3: CASSRAALGETQYF; DNA: TGTGCCAGCAGCCGCGCAGCCCTCGGGGAGACCCAGTACTTC; size: .; V: TRBV5-4; D: .; J: TRBJ2-5
CDR3: CASSYDGQSLHEQYF; DNA: TGTGCCAGCAGTTACGATGGACAGTCCCTCCACGAGCAGTACTTC; size: once; V: TRBV6-6; D: .; J: TRBJ2-7
CDR3: CASSLASGRAVELFF; DNA: TGTGCCAGCAGCTTAGCTAGCGGGAGGGCGGTGGAGCTGTTTTTT; size: .; V: TRBV7-2; D: TRBD2; J: TRBJ2-2
CDR3: CASSLGAARGNEQFF; DNA: TGCGCCAGCAGCTTGGGAGCGGCCCGGGGCAATGAGCAGTTCTTC; size: .; V: TRBV5-1; D: .; J: TRBJ2-1
CDR3: CASVGRGEQYF; DNA: TGTGCCAGCGTCGGCAGGGGCGAGCAGTACTTC; size: .; V: TRBV28; D: .; J: TRBJ2-7
CDR3: CASSEYSGGYNEQFF; DNA: TGTGCCAGCAGTGAATATAGCGGGGGATACAATGAGCAGTTCTTC; size: .; V: TRBV6-1; D: TRBD2; J: TRBJ2-1
CDR3: CASSPGTGRQPQHF; DNA: TGTGCCAGCAGCCCAGGGACAGGGCGTCAGCCCCAGCATTTT; size: .; V: TRBV9; D: TRBD1; J: TRBJ1-5
CDR3: CASSLGGANEKLFF; DNA: TGTGCCAGCAGTTTGGGAGGGGCTAATGAAAAACTGTTTTTT; size: .; V: TRBV28; D: .; J: TRBJ1-4
CDR3: CASSEGLGPWGGGNTIYF; DNA: TGTGCCAGCAGTGAAGGGCTAGGACCGTGGGGAGGTGGAAACACCATATATTTT; size: .; V: TRBV6-1; D: .; J: TRBJ1-3